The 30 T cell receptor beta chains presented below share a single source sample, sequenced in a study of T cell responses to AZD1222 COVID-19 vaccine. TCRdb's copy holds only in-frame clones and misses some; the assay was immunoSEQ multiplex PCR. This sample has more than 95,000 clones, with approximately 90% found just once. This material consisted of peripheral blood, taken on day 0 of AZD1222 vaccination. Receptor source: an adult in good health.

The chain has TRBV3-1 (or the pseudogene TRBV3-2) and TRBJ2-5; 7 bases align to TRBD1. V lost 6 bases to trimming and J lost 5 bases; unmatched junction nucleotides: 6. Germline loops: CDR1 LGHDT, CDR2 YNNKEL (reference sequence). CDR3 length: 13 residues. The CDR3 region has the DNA TGTGCCAGCAGAAACACAGGGGAGGAGACCCAGTACTTC. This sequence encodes CASRNTGEETQYF.

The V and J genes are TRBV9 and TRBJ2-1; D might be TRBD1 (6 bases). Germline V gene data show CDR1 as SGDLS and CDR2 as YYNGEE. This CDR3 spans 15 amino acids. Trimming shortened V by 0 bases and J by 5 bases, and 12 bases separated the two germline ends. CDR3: CASSVGQGIDNEQFF. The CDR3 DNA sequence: TGTGCCAGCAGCGTAGGCCAGGGGATTGACAATGAGCAGTTCTTC.

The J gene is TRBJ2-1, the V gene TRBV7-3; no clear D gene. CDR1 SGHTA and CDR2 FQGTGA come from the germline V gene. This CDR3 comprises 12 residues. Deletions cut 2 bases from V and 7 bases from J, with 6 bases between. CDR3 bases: TGTGCCAGCAGCTTAGGGTCGAATGAGCAGTTCTTC. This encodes CASSLGSNEQFF.

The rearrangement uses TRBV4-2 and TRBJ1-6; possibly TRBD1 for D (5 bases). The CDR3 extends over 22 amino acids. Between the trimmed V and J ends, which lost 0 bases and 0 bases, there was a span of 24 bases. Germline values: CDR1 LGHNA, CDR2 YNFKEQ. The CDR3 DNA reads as TGTGCCAGCAGCCAAGATAAGGTGGTTGCAGGGATCCAGGGCTCCTATAATTCACCCCTCCACTTT. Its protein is CASSQDKVVAGIQGSYNSPLHF.

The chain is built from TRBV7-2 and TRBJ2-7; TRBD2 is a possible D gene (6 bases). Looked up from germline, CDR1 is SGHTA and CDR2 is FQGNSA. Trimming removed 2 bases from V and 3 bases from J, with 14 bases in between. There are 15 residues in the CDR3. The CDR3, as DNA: TGTGCCAGCAGCTTAAGTGGCGGGGCTGACTACGAGCAGTACTTC. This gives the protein CASSLSGGADYEQYF. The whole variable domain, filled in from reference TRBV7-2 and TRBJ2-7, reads GAGVSQSPSNKVTEKGKDVELRCDPISGHTALYWYRQSLGQGLEFLIYFQGNSAPDKSGLPSDRFSAERTGGSVSTLTIQRTQQEDSAVYLCASSLSGGADYEQYFGPGTRLTVT.

The CDR3 DNA follows: TGTGCCAGCAGCTTACATCCGCAGGTGACCCAGTACTTC. It encodes CASSLHPQVTQYF. This sequence joins TRBV7-2 and TRBJ2-5; unclear D gene. Looked up from germline, CDR1 is SGHTA and CDR2 is FQGNSA. V was trimmed by 2 bases and J by 7 bases, leaving 11 bases between them. The CDR3 has 13 residues. The whole variable domain, remainder taken from reference TRBV7-2 and TRBJ2-5, is GAGVSQSPSNKVTEKGKDVELRCDPISGHTALYWYRQSLGQGLEFLIYFQGNSAPDKSGLPSDRFSAERTGGSVSTLTIQRTQQEDSAVYLCASSLHPQVTQYFGPGTRLLVL.

The CDR3 region is CASSLVRVEQYF. The CDR3 DNA reads as TGTGCCAGCAGCTTAGTGCGGGTCGAACAGTACTTC. This chain uses TRBV7-2 with TRBJ2-4; perhaps TRBD2 as D (5 bases). V was trimmed by 1 base and J by 13 bases, leaving 11 bases between them. This CDR3 comprises 12 residues. Germline V gene data show CDR1 as SGHTA and CDR2 as FQGNSA. The full variable domain, its missing parts supplied by reference TRBV7-2 and TRBJ2-4, is GAGVSQSPSNKVTEKGKDVELRCDPISGHTALYWYRQSLGQGLEFLIYFQGNSAPDKSGLPSDRFSAERTGGSVSTLTIQRTQQEDSAVYLCASSLVRVEQYFGAGTRLSVL.

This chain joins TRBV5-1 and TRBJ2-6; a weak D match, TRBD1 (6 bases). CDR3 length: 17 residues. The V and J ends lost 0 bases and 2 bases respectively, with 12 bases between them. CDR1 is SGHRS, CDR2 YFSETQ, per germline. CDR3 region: CASSLAHREAGANVLTF. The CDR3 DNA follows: TGCGCCAGCAGCTTGGCCCACAGGGAAGCTGGGGCCAACGTCCTGACTTTC.

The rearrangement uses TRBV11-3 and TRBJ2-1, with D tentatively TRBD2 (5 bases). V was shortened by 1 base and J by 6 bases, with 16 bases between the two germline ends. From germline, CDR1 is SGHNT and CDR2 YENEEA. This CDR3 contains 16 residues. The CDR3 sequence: CASSLGASSTLNEQFF. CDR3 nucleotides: TGTGCCAGCAGCTTAGGGGCTAGCTCAACCCTCAATGAGCAGTTCTTC.

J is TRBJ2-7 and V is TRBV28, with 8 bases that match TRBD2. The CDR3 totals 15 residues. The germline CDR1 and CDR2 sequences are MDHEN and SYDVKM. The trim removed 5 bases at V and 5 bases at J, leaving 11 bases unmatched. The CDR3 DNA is TGTGCCAGCAGTCTCCCGACAGCGGGAGTCAACGAGCAGTACTTC. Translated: CASSLPTAGVNEQYF.

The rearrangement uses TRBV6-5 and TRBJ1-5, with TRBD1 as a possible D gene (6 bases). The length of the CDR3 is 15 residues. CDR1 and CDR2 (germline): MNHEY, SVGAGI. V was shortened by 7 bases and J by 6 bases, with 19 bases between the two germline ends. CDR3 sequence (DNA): TGTGCCAGCATTAGAAGGTCACAGGGTGGTCAGCCCCAGCATTTT. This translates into CASIRRSQGGQPQHF.

The CDR3 region is CASSLSPGIGEQYF. The CDR3 DNA follows: TGTGCCAGCAGTTTATCCCCAGGGATTGGCGAGCAGTACTTC. The V call is TRBV28, the J call TRBJ2-7, with a weak D call TRBD1 (5 bases). The CDR3 runs to 14 residues. Trimming pared 1 base from V and 6 bases from J, leaving 13 bases between. Germline CDR1 MDHEN, CDR2 SYDVKM.

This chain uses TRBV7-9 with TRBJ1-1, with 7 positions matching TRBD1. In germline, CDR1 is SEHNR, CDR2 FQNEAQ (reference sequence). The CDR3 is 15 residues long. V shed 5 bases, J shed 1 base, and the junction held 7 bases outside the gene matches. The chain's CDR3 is CASSPGTVQNTEAFF. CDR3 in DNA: TGTGCCAGCAGCCCGGGGACAGTTCAGAACACTGAAGCTTTCTTT.

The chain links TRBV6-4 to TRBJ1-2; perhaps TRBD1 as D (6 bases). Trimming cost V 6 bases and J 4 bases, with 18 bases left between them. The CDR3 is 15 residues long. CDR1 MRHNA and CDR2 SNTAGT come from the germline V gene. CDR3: CASRATSTGFYGYTF. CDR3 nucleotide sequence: TGTGCCAGCAGAGCAACGTCAACAGGGTTCTATGGCTACACCTTC.

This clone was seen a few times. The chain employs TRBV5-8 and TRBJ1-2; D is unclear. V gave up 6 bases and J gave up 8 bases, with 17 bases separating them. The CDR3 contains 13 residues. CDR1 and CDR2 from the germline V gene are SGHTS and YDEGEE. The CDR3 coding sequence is TGTGCCAGCACCCCGGTGAGGGCCGCAGGCTACACCTTC. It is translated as CASTPVRAAGYTF.

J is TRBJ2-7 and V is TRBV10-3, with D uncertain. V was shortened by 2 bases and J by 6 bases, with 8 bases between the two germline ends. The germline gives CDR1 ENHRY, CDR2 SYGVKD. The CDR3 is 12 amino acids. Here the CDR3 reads CAISEVFSEQYF. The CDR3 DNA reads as TGTGCCATCAGTGAGGTCTTTAGCGAGCAGTACTTC.

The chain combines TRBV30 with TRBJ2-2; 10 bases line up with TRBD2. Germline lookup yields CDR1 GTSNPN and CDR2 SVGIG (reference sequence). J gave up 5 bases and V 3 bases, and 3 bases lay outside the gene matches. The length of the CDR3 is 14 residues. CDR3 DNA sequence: TGTGCCTGGAGACCACTAGCGGGGACCGGGGAGCTGTTTTTT. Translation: CAWRPLAGTGELFF.

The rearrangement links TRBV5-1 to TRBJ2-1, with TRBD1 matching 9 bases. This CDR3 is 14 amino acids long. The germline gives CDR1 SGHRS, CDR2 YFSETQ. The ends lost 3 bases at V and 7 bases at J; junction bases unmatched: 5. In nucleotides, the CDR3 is TGCGCCAGCAGCTGGTTACAGGGGGCAAATGAGCAGTTCTTC. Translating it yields CASSWLQGANEQFF. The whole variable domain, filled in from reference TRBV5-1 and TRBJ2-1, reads KAGVTQTPRYLIKTRGQQVTLSCSPISGHRSVSWYQQTPGQGLQFLFEYFSETQRNKGNFPGRFSGRQFSNSRSEMNVSTLELGDSALYLCASSWLQGANEQFFGPGTRLTVL.

DNA for the CDR3: TGTGCCAGCAGTTACCTTGGGACTAGCGGGATTTACAATGAGCAGTTCTTC. This encodes CASSYLGTSGIYNEQFF. This chain joins TRBV6-2 or TRBV6-3 and TRBJ2-1, with 13 bases fitting TRBD2. CDR3 size: 17 residues. V lost 2 bases to trimming and J lost 4 bases; unmatched junction nucleotides: 5. Germline-derived CDR1 and CDR2 are MNHEY and SVGEGT.

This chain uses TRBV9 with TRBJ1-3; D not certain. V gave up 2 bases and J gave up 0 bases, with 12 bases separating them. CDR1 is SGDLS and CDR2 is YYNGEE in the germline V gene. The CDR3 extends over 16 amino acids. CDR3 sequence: CASSVSQVLSGNTIYF. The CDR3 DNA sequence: TGTGCCAGCAGCGTGTCGCAGGTCCTCTCTGGAAACACCATATATTTT. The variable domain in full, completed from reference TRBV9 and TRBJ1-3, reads DSGVTQTPKHLITATGQRVTLRCSPRSGDLSVYWYQQSLDQGLQFLIQYYNGEERAKGNILERFSAQQFPDLHSELNLSSLELGDSALYFCASSVSQVLSGNTIYFGEGSWLTVV.

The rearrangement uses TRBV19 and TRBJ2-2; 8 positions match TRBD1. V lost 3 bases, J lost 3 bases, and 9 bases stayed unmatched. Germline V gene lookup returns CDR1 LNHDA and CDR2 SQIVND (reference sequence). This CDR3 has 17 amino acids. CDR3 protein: CASSMGPGQGYTGELFF. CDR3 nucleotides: TGTGCCAGTAGTATGGGCCCTGGACAGGGCTACACCGGGGAGCTGTTTTTT.

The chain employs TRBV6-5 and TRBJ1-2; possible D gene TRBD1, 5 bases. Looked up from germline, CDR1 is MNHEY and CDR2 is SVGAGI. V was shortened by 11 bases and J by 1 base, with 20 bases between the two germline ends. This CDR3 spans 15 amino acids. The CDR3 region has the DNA TGTGCCGGCCGGACACGGACGGACCATAACTATGGCTACACCTTC. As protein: CAGRTRTDHNYGYTF.

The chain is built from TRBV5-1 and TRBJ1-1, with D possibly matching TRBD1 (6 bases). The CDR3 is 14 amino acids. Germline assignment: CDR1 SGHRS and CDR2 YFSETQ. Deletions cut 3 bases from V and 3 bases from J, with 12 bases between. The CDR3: CASSSQGLDTEAFF. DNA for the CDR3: TGCGCCAGCAGCTCACAGGGATTGGACACTGAAGCTTTCTTT.

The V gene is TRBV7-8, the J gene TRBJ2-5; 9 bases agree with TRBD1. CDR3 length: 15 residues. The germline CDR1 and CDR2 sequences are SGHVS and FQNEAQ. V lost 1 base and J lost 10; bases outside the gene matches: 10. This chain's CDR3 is CASSLGQGVEGIQYF. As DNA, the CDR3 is TGTGCCAGCAGCTTAGGACAGGGGGTGGAAGGGATCCAGTACTTC. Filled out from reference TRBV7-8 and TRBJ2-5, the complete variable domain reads GAGVSQSPRYKVAKRGQDVALRCDPISGHVSLFWYQQALGQGPEFLTYFQNEAQLDKSGLPSDRFFAERPEGSVSTLKIQRTQQEDSAVYLCASSLGQGVEGIQYFGPGTRLLVL.

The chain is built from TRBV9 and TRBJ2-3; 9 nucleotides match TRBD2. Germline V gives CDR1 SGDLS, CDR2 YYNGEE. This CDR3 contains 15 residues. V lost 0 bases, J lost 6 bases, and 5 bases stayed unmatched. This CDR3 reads CASSVGRGGPDTQYF. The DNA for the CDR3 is TGTGCCAGCAGCGTAGGGCGGGGGGGCCCCGATACGCAGTATTTT.

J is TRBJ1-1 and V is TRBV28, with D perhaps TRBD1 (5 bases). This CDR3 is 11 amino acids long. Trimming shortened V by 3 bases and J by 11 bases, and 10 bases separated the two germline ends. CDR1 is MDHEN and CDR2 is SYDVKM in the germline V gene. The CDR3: CASSLQGAAFF. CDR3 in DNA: TGTGCCAGCAGTTTGCAGGGCGCCGCTTTCTTT.

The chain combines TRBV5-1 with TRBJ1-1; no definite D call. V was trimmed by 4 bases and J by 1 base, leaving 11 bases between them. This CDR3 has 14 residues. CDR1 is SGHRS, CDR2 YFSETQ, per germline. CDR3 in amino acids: CASSHGLGNTEAFF. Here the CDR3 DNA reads TGCGCCAGCAGCCACGGACTAGGGAACACTGAAGCTTTCTTT.

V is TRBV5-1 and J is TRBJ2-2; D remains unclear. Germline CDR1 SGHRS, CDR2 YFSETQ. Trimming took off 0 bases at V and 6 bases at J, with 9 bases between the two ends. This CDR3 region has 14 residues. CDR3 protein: CASSLVVGAGELFF. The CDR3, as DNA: TGCGCCAGCAGCTTGGTAGTTGGAGCCGGGGAGCTGTTTTTT.

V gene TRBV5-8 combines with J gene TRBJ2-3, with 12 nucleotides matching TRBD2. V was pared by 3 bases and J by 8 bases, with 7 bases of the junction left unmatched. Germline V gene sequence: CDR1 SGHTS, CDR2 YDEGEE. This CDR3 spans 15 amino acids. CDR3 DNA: TGTGCCAGCAGCTCGCTGACTAGCGGGGGTTCTACGCAGTATTTT. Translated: CASSSLTSGGSTQYF.

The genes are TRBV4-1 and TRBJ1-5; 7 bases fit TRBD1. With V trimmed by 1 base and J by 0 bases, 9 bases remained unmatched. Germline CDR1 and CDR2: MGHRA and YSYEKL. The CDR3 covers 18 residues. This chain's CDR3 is CASSQVTGASYSNQPQHF. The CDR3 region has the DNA TGCGCCAGCAGCCAAGTTACAGGGGCCTCATATAGCAATCAGCCCCAGCATTTT.